This T cell receptor (beta chain) comes out of a study of cytomegalovirus exposure and HLA in healthy donors. 13 Jbeta primers and 60 Vbeta primers were used for the PCR. Some clones are missing from TCRdb's copy, which holds only in-frame ones; the method was immunoSEQ multiplex PCR. This sample's table reports roughly 190,000 clones. Trimming stripped 9 bases from V and 1 base from J, with 10 bases between. The CDR3 runs 13 residues. The germline V gene has CDR1 LNHDA and CDR2 SQIVND (reference sequence). This chain joins TRBV19 and TRBJ1-5; D unclear. What was sequenced was PBMCs. This TCR was recovered from a man aged 25 to 40 in good health and CMV-seronegative. The CDR3 spells CASARRSNQPQHF. CDR3 DNA sequence: TGTGCCAGCGCAAGGAGGAGCAATCAGCCCCAGCATTTT.